Presented here are 18 T cell receptor beta chains from one specimen sequenced in a study of patients and donors after allogeneic stem cell transplantation. MiXCR was run by TCRdb on the RT-PCR reads, yielding one entry per CDR3 protein. The profile shows 90,000 to 130,000 distinct CDR3 sequences, about a third of them singletons. Sequenced input: blood, either unsorted or a sorted T cell fraction (not recorded which). These receptors were collected from a human donor who was either an allogeneic HSCT recipient or a stem cell or donor lymphocyte infusion donor (not recorded which). It is not recorded whose cells these are; they may come from a transplant donor.

J is TRBJ2-5 and V is TRBV24-1; TRBD2 is a possible D gene (6 bases). This CDR3 has 12 residues. Germline V gene lookup returns CDR1 KGHDR and CDR2 SFDVKD. Trimming stripped 9 bases from V and 5 bases from J, with 12 bases between. CDR3 sequence (DNA): TGTGCCACCTTGGGACTTAAGGAGACCCAGTACTTC. This sequence encodes CATLGLKETQYF.

The V and J genes are TRBV7-7 and TRBJ1-1, with D unclear. This CDR3 contains 13 residues. Trimming cost V 1 base and J 3 bases, with 6 bases left between them. Germline V lookup: CDR1 SSHAT, CDR2 FNYEAQ (reference sequence). Here the CDR3 reads CASSLDSYTEAFF. CDR3 nucleotide sequence: TGTGCCAGCAGCTTAGACAGTTACACTGAAGCTTTCTTT.

This clonotype was seen only a few times. This chain uses TRBV29-1 with TRBJ2-7, with D maybe TRBD1 (6 bases). The CDR3 consists of 12 residues. Germline CDR1 SQVTM, CDR2 ANQGSEA. Trimming shortened V by 3 bases and J by 2 bases, and 8 bases separated the two germline ends. The CDR3 spells CSVEAGAYEQYF. Here the CDR3 DNA reads TGCAGCGTTGAGGCAGGGGCCTACGAGCAGTACTTC.

This clonotype was seen a few times. The chain couples TRBV12-3 or TRBV12-4 to TRBJ1-2; D gene ambiguous. The CDR3 spans 14 residues. The V end lost 2 bases, the J end lost 7 bases, and 14 bases lay between the germline ends. The CDR3 region is CASSLRGLVVGYTF. CDR3 DNA: TGTGCCAGCAGTTTAAGAGGGCTGGTAGTTGGCTACACCTTC.

The sample holds a few counts of this clonotype. The chain employs TRBV5-1 and TRBJ2-7; D is possibly TRBD1 (6 bases). Germline assignment: CDR1 SGHRS and CDR2 YFSETQ. The ends were cut back, 4 bases at V and 5 bases at J, with 19 bases in the middle. This CDR3 contains 15 residues. CDR3 loop: CASSRDSGTTNEQYF. The CDR3 DNA is TGCGCCAGCAGCCGCGATTCCGGGACAACAAACGAGCAGTACTTC.

This clonotype appeared a few times. The CDR3 here is CASSATGRNTEAFF. CDR3 DNA sequence: TGTGCCAGCAGCGCGACGGGGAGGAACACTGAAGCTTTCTTT. The gene calls are TRBV7-2 and TRBJ1-1; D unresolved. Per the germline V gene, CDR1 is SGHTA and CDR2 is FQGNSA. The CDR3 is 14 amino acids. Trimming took off 5 bases at V and 1 base at J, with 11 bases between the two ends.

The V gene is TRBV12-3 or TRBV12-4, the J gene TRBJ2-6; 9 nucleotides agree with TRBD1. The CDR3 covers 17 residues. J lost 2 bases, V lost 6 bases, and 8 bases had no gene match. CDR3 nucleotide sequence: TGTGCCAGCAGGAATACAGGGGGCGTACCTGGGGCCAACGTCCTGACTTTC. Its protein product is CASRNTGGVPGANVLTF.

This clonotype was found a few times. The rearrangement links TRBV7-2 to TRBJ1-5; maybe TRBD1 (6 bases). The germline V and J ends were trimmed by 4 bases and 5 bases, with 9 bases remaining between them. The CDR3 length is 13 residues. Germline-derived CDR1 and CDR2 are SGHTA and FQGNSA. Here the CDR3 reads CASSWDIHQPQHF. DNA of the CDR3: TGTGCCAGCAGCTGGGACATACATCAGCCCCAGCATTTT.

This clonotype was seen only a few times. The V gene is TRBV4-3, the J gene TRBJ1-1, with D unclear. This CDR3 region has 16 residues. Germline-derived CDR1 and CDR2 are LGHNA and YSLEER. Trimming cost V 0 bases and J 0 bases, with 11 bases left between them. The DNA of the CDR3 is TGCGCCAGCAGCCAAGAATACCGGGTAATGAACACTGAAGCTTTCTTT. Translated, it gives CASSQEYRVMNTEAFF.

The V and J genes are TRBV28 and TRBJ2-7; no clear D gene. V was trimmed by 5 bases and J by 2 bases, leaving 13 bases between them. Germline V lookup: CDR1 MDHEN, CDR2 SYDVKM. The CDR3 spans 14 residues. As DNA, the CDR3 is TGTGCCAGCAGTATCGGGCCCCGCGCCTACGAGCAGTACTTC. Translation gives CASSIGPRAYEQYF.

This clonotype was observed a handful of times. The gene calls are TRBV6-5 and TRBJ1-1; D not certain. The CDR3 sequence is 14 residues long. Germline CDR1 is MNHEY and CDR2 is SVGAGI. Trimming cost V 2 bases and J 1 base, with 8 bases left between them. This CDR3 reads CASSYGGPNTEAFF. Here the CDR3 DNA reads TGTGCCAGCAGTTACGGAGGGCCGAACACTGAAGCTTTCTTT.

This chain connects TRBV9 to TRBJ2-7; tentative D call: TRBD1 (5 bases). Trimming took 4 bases from V and 5 from J, leaving 19 bases between them. The CDR3 sequence is 15 residues long. Germline-derived CDR1 and CDR2 are SGDLS and YYNGEE. The CDR3 protein is CASSPKGNRQNEQYF. DNA of the CDR3: TGTGCCAGCAGCCCCAAGGGGAACAGACAGAACGAGCAGTACTTC.

The chain links TRBV7-2 to TRBJ2-5; D gene unclear. Trimming stripped 4 bases from V and 5 bases from J, with 8 bases between. The V gene's germline CDR1 is SGHTA and CDR2 FQGNSA. The CDR3 length is 12 residues. The CDR3 is CASSWLLETQYF. Written as DNA, the CDR3 is TGTGCCAGCAGCTGGTTACTGGAGACCCAGTACTTC. The entire variable domain, with the rest obtained from reference TRBV7-2 and TRBJ2-5, is as follows: GAGVSQSPSNKVTEKGKDVELRCDPISGHTALYWYRQSLGQGLEFLIYFQGNSAPDKSGLPSDRFSAERTGGSVSTLTIQRTQQEDSAVYLCASSWLLETQYFGPGTRLLVL.

This chain connects TRBV4-2 to TRBJ1-5, with TRBD1 as a possible D gene (6 bases). V was cut by 4 bases and J by 4 bases, with 14 bases left in between. CDR3 length equals 15 residues. Germline CDR1 is LGHNA and CDR2 is YNFKEQ. CDR3 sequence: CASSPSTGLNQPQHF. CDR3 bases: TGTGCCAGCAGCCCCAGTACAGGGTTAAATCAGCCCCAGCATTTT.

The V and J genes are TRBV2 and TRBJ1-2, with TRBD1 matching over 7 bases. Germline CDR1 reads SNHLY; CDR2 reads FYNNEI. This CDR3 is built from 14 residues. J was trimmed by 4 bases and V by 6 bases; bases with no gene match: 8. CDR3 residues: CASRGDSELYGYTF. CDR3 sequence (DNA): TGTGCCAGCAGGGGGGACAGCGAACTCTATGGCTACACCTTC.

V gene TRBV7-9 combines with J gene TRBJ2-1; D is uncertain. CDR1 is SEHNR and CDR2 is FQNEAQ in the germline V gene (reference sequence). The CDR3 is 12 residues long. V lost 2 bases to trimming and J lost 10 bases, with 9 bases between them. CDR3 in amino acids: CASSLWGSEQFF. In nucleotides, the CDR3 is TGTGCCAGCAGCTTATGGGGTTCGGAGCAGTTCTTC.

J is TRBJ2-1 and V is TRBV12-3 or TRBV12-4; TRBD1 is a possible D gene (5 bases). This CDR3 region has 16 residues. Trimming took off 0 bases at V and 3 bases at J, with 12 bases between the two ends. The DNA for the CDR3 is TGTGCCAGCAGTTTAGCTAGGGGCGCGAACTACAATGAGCAGTTCTTC. Translated, it gives CASSLARGANYNEQFF.

The chain uses TRBV2 and TRBJ2-3, with 10 nucleotides matching TRBD2. J lost 0 bases, V lost 5 bases, and 2 bases had no gene match. Germline V gene data show CDR1 as SNHLY and CDR2 as FYNNEI. There are 15 residues in the CDR3. In DNA form, the CDR3 reads TGTGCCAGCAGTCTGACTAGCGGGAGCACAGATACGCAGTATTTT. Amino acids: CASSLTSGSTDTQYF.